A single T cell receptor beta chain is shown here with its context. Antigen unknown. Some clones are missing from TCRdb's copy, which holds only in-frame ones; the method was immunoSEQ multiplex PCR. The sample shows tens of thousands of clones, around 90% of them seen only once. The data were obtained in a study of T cell responses to AZD1222 COVID-19 vaccine. The germline V gene encodes CDR1 MDHEN and CDR2 SYDVKM. V lost 3 bases to trimming and J lost 7 bases, with 13 bases between them. CDR3 length: 14 amino acids. Study-level results: Reportedly, nearly half the spike-specific TCRs target unmutated variant regions. Increased Spike-specific TCR breadth and depth were observed after two AZD1222 doses. Mapped onto spike, vaccine-associated CD4 TCRs spanned it and were dominant at 160-218 and 743-854.

The J gene is TRBJ1-5, the V gene TRBV28; D might be TRBD1 (5 bases). The input for sequencing was peripheral blood, taken on day 0 of MenACWY control vaccination. The sequence was obtained from an adult in good health. The CDR3 nucleotides are TGTGCCAGCAGTTTTACCCAGGGATCCCAGCCCCAGCATTTT. Amino acid sequence: CASSFTQGSQPQHF.